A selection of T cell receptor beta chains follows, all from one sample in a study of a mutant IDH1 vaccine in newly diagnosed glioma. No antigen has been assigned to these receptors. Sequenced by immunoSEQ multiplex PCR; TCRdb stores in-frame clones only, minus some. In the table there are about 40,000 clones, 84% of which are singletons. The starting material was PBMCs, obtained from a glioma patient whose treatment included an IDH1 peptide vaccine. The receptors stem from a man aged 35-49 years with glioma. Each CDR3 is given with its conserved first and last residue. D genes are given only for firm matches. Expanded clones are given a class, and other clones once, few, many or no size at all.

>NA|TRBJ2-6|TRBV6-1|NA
CASSGGASGANVLTF
TGTGCCAGCAGTGGAGGGGCCTCTGGGGCCAACGTCCTGACTTTC
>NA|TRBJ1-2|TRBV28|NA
CASLRDYGYTF
TGTGCCAGCTTGAGAGACTATGGCTACACCTTC
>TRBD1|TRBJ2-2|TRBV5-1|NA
CASSSRQGLNTGELFF
TGCGCCAGCAGCTCCCGACAGGGGTTGAACACCGGGGAGCTGTTTTTT
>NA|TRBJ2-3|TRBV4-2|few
CASSQGTASTDTQYF
TGTGCCAGCAGCCAAGGCACAGCAAGCACAGATACGCAGTATTTT
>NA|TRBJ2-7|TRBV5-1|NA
CASSLLLIPFIEQYF
TGCGCCAGCAGCTTACTACTGATACCCTTTATCGAGCAGTACTTC
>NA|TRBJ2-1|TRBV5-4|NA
CASSLYDNEQFF
TGTGCCAGCAGCTTGTACGACAATGAGCAGTTCTTC
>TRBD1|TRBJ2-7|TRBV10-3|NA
CAITRDRFLEQYF
TGTGCCATCACCCGGGACAGGTTTCTGGAGCAGTACTTC
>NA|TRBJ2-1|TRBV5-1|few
CASSLAPGGNNEQFF
TGCGCCAGCAGCTTGGCTCCTGGAGGTAACAATGAGCAGTTCTTC
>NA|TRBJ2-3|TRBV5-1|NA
CASSFLPSTDTQYF
TGCGCCAGCAGCTTTCTACCTAGCACAGATACGCAGTATTTT
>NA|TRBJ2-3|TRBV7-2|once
CASSLVVGAPTDTQYF
TGTGCCAGCAGCTTAGTTGTCGGGGCCCCCACAGATACGCAGTATTTT
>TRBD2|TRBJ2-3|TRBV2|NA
CASSGRGLAGTDTQYF
TGTGCCAGCAGTGGCCGGGGACTAGCGGGCACAGATACGCAGTATTTT
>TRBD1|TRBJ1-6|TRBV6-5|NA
CASSYGLTGDSPLHF
TGTGCCAGCAGTTACGGGCTGACAGGGGATTCACCCCTCCACTTT
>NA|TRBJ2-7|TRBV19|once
CATKSRGETYEQYF
TGTGCCACCAAATCCAGGGGAGAAACCTACGAGCAGTACTTC
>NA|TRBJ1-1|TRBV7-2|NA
CASSFRVRGLNTEAFF
TGTGCCAGCAGCTTCCGGGTCAGGGGATTGAACACTGAAGCTTTCTTT
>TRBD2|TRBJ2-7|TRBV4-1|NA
CASSQVSPGRRSYEQYF
TGCGCCAGCAGCCAAGTCTCCCCCGGGAGGCGCTCCTACGAGCAGTACTTC
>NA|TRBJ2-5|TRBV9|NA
CASSVATGRETQYF
TGTGCCAGCAGCGTAGCTACGGGACGGGAGACCCAGTACTTC
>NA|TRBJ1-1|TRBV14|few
CASSQYGPNTEAFF
TGTGCCAGCAGCCAATACGGCCCGAACACTGAAGCTTTCTTT
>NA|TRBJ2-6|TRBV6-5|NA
CASSYSGANVLTF
TGTGCCAGCAGTTATTCTGGGGCCAACGTCCTGACTTTC
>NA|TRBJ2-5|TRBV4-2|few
CASSQVSSGTGETQYF
TGTGCCAGCAGCCAAGTTTCTAGCGGGACAGGCGAGACCCAGTACTTC
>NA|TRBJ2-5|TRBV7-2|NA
CASSLVSRRRGLETQYF
TGTGCCAGCAGCTTAGTATCCAGACGGAGAGGGCTAGAGACCCAGTACTTC
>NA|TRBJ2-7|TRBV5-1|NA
CASSWGDPVYEQYF
TGCGCCAGCAGCTGGGGGGATCCGGTCTACGAGCAGTACTTC
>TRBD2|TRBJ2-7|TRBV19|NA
CASSIGLAASPNYEQYF
TGTGCCAGTAGTATTGGACTAGCGGCCTCCCCAAACTACGAGCAGTACTTC
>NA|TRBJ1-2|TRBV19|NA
CASSIASYYGYTF
TGTGCCAGTAGTATCGCGTCGTACTATGGCTACACCTTC
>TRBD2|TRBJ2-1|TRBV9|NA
CASSVETSVIYNEQFF
TGTGCCAGCAGCGTAGAGACTAGCGTAATCTACAATGAGCAGTTCTTC
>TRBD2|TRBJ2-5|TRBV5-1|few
CASSAGVNGETQYF
TGCGCCAGCAGCGCGGGAGTGAACGGAGAGACCCAGTACTTC
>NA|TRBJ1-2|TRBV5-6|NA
CASSLATDPNYGYTF
TGTGCCAGCAGCTTGGCGACAGACCCTAACTATGGCTACACCTTC
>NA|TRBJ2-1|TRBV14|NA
CASSEGWGVNEQFF
TGTGCCAGCAGCGAAGGGTGGGGGGTCAATGAGCAGTTCTTC
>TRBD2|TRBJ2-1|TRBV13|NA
CASSSFGLAAYNEQFF
TGTGCCAGCAGTTCATTTGGACTAGCAGCCTACAATGAGCAGTTCTTC
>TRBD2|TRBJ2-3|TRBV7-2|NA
CASSAPAGGTDTQYF
TGTGCCAGCAGCGCACCGGCGGGAGGCACAGATACGCAGTATTTT
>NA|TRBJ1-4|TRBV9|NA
CASSLDHSTNEKLFF
TGTGCCAGCAGCTTGGACCATTCAACTAATGAAAAACTGTTTTTT
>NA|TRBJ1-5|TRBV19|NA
CASTTRSVNQPQHF
TGTGCCAGTACTACGAGGTCAGTCAATCAGCCCCAGCATTTT